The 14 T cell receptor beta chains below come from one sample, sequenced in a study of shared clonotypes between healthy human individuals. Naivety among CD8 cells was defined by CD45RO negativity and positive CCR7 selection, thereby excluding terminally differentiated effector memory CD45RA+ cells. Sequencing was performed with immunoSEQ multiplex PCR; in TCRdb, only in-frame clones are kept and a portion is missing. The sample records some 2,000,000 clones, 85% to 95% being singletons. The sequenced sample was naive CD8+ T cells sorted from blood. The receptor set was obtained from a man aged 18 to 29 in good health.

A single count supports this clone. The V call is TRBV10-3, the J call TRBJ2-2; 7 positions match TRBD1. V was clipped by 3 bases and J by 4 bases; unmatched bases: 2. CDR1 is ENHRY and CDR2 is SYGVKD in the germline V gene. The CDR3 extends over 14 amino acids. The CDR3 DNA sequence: TGTGCCATCAGTGACTGGGACAGCACCGGGGAGCTGTTTTTT. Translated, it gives CAISDWDSTGELFF.

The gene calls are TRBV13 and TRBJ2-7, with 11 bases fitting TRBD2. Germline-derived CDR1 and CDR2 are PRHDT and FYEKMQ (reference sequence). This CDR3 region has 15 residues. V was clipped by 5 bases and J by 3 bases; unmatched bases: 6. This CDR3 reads CASSVAGGRIYEQYF. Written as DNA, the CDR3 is TGTGCCAGCAGCGTAGCGGGGGGGCGTATCTACGAGCAGTACTTC.

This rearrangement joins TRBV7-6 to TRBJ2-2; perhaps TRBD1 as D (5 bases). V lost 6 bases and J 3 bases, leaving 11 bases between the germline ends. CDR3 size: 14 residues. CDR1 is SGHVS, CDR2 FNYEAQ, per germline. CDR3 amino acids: CASSTGQYTGELFF. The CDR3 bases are TGTGCCAGCAGTACCGGACAATACACCGGGGAGCTGTTTTTT.

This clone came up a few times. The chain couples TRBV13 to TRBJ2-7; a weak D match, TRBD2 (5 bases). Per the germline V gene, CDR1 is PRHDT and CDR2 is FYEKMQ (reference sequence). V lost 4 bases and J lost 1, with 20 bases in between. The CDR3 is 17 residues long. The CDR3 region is CASSSRGNGGLSYEQYF. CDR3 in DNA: TGTGCCAGCAGCTCCCGAGGTAATGGCGGGTTATCCTACGAGCAGTACTTC.

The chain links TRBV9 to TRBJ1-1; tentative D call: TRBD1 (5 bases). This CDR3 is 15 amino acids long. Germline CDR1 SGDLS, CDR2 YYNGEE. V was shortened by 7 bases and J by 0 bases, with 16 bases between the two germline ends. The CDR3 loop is CASSRYGTLNTEAFF. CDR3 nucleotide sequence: TGTGCCAGCTCTCGATACGGGACTCTGAACACTGAAGCTTTCTTT.

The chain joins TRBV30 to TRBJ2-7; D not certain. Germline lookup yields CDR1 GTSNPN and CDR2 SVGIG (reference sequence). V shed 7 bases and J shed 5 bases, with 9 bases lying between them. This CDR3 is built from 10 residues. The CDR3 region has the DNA TGTGCCTCCTCTAGGGACGAGCAGTACTTC. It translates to CASSRDEQYF.

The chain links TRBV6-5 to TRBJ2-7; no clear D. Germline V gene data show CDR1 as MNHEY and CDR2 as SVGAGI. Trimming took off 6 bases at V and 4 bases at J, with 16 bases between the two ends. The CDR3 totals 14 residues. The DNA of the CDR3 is TGTGCCAGCAGCGTTGATAACCCTGGGTACGAGCAGTACTTC. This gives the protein CASSVDNPGYEQYF.

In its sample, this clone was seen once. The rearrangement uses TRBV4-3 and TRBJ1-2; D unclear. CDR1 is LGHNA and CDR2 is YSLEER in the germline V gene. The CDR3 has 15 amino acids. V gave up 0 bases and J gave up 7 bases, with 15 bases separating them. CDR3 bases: TGCGCCAGCAGCCAAGATCGGGTCGCCAGGCTTGGCTACACCTTC. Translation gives CASSQDRVARLGYTF.

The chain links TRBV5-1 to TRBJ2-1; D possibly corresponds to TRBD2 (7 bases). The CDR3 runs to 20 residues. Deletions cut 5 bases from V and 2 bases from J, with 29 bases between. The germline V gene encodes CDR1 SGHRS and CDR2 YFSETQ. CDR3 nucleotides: TGCGCCAGCAGGACGCCGTCGGACAGCTTTCCCGGGAGGACCTACAATGAGCAGTTCTTC. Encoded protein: CASRTPSDSFPGRTYNEQFF. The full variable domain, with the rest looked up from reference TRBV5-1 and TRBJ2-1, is KAGVTQTPRYLIKTRGQQVTLSCSPISGHRSVSWYQQTPGQGLQFLFEYFSETQRNKGNFPGRFSGRQFSNSRSEMNVSTLELGDSALYLCASRTPSDSFPGRTYNEQFFGPGTRLTVL.

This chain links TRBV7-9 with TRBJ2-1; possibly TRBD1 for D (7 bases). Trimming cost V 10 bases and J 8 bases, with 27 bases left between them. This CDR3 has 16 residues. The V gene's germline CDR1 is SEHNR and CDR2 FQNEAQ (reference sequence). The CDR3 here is CAITPTEGARFDEQFF. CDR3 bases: TGTGCCATAACTCCAACGGAGGGGGCTCGGTTTGATGAGCAGTTCTTC.

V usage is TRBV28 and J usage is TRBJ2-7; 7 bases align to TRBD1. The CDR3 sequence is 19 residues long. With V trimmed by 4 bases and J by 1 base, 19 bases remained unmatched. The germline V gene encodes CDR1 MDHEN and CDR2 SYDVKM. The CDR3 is CASSWRIRRGQGESYEQYF. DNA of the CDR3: TGTGCCAGCAGTTGGCGGATACGACGTGGGCAGGGGGAGTCCTACGAGCAGTACTTC.

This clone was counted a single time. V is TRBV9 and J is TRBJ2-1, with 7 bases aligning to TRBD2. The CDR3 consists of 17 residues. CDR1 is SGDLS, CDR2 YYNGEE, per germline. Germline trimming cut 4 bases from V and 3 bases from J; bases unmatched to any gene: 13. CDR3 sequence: CASSPGGVAGFYNEQFF. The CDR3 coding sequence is TGTGCCAGCAGCCCGGGTGGGGTAGCGGGTTTCTACAATGAGCAGTTCTTC.

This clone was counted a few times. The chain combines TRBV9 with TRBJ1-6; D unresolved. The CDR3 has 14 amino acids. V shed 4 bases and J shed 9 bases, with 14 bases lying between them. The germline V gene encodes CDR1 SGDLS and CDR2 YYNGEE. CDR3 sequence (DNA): TGTGCCAGCAGCCCTAACGGTGGCTCTTCACCCCTCCACTTT. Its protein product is CASSPNGGSSPLHF.

CDR3 sequence: CASSINSFYEQYF. The CDR3 DNA reads TGTGCCAGTAGTATAAACAGTTTCTACGAGCAGTACTTC. V and J are TRBV19 and TRBJ2-7; D gene ambiguous. V shed 2 bases and J shed 3 bases, with 8 bases lying between them. This CDR3 has 13 amino acids. Germline CDR1 LNHDA, CDR2 SQIVND (reference sequence). Full variable domain (rest looked up from reference TRBV19 and TRBJ2-7): DGGITQSPKYLFRKEGQNVTLSCEQNLNHDAMYWYRQDPGQGLRLIYYSQIVNDFQKGDIAEGYSVSREKKESFPLTVTSAQKNPTAFYLCASSINSFYEQYFGPGTRLTVT.